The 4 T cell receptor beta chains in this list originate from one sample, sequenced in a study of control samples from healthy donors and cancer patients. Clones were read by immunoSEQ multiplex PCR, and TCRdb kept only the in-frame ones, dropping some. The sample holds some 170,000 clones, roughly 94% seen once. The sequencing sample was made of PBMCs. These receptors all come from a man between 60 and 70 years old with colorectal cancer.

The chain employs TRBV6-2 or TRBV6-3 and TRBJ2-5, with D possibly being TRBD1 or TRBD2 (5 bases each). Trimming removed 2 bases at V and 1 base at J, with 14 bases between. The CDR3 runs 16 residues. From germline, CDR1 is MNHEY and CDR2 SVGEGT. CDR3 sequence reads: CASSYGEGRLQETQYF. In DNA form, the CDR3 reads TGTGCCAGCAGTTACGGAGAGGGGCGGCTCCAAGAGACCCAGTACTTC.

CDR3 DNA sequence: TGTGCCAGCAGCGGCAGCTCTGGAAACACCATATATTTT. As protein: CASSGSSGNTIYF. The J gene is TRBJ1-3, the V gene TRBV7-9; the D is unclear. The CDR3 runs 13 residues. V lost 5 bases and J 0 bases, leaving 5 bases between the germline ends. Per the germline V gene, CDR1 is SEHNR and CDR2 is FQNEAQ (reference sequence).

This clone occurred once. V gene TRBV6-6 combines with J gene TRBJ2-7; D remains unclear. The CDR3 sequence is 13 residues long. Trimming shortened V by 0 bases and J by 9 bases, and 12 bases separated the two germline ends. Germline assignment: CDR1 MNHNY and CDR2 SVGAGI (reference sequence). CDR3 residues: CASSYSITERQYF. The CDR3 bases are TGTGCCAGCAGTTACTCGATAACGGAAAGGCAGTACTTC.

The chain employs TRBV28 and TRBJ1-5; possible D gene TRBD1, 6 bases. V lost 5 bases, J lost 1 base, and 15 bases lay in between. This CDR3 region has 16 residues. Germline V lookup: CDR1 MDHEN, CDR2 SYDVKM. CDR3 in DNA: TGTGCCAGCAGTAAGTACAGGGAAGTAAGCAATCAGCCCCAGCATTTT. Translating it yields CASSKYREVSNQPQHF.